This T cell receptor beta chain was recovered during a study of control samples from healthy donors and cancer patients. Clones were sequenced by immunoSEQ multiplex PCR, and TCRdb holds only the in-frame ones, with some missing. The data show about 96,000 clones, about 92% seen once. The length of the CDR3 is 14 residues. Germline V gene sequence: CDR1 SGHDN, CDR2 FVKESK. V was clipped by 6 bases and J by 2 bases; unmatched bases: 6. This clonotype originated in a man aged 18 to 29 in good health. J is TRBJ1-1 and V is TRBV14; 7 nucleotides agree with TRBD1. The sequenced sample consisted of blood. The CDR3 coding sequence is TGTGCCAGCAGACAGACAGGGATTAACACTGAAGCTTTCTTT. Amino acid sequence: CASRQTGINTEAFF.